These T cell receptor beta chains were read from a single sample in a study of shared clonotypes between healthy human individuals. Using immunoSEQ multiplex PCR, the repertoire was profiled, and TCRdb retains in-frame clones only, with some absent. Of approximately 2.3 million clones listed, approximately 95% are singletons. The sequenced material came from naive CD4+ T cells from PBMCs. Every receptor here comes from a man younger than 30 in good health. Some clones in this sample may be carry-over from other donors' samples. Both conserved end residues are part of each CDR3. The D gene is left open where the match is weak. Clone sizes are given selectively: once, few, many, or a class where the clone is expanded.

J gene: TRBJ2-1; V gene: TRBV29-1; CDR3 length: 14; clone size: NA; D gene: NA; CDR3 protein: CSVEFWPAYNEQFF; CDR3 DNA: TGCAGCGTTGAGTTTTGGCCGGCCTACAATGAGCAGTTCTTC
J gene: TRBJ2-7; V gene: TRBV4-1; CDR3 length: 16; clone size: NA; D gene: TRBD1; CDR3 protein: CASSRGDRGFSYEQYF; CDR3 DNA: TGCGCCAGCAGCCGCGGGGACAGGGGCTTCTCCTACGAGCAGTACTTC
J gene: TRBJ2-1; V gene: TRBV10-1; CDR3 length: 11; clone size: NA; D gene: NA; CDR3 protein: CASTVLDEQFF; CDR3 DNA: TGCGCCAGCACCGTCCTCGATGAGCAGTTCTTC
J gene: TRBJ1-5; V gene: TRBV2; CDR3 length: 14; clone size: NA; D gene: TRBD1; CDR3 protein: CASSGTGRFQPQHF; CDR3 DNA: TGTGCCAGCAGCGGGACAGGGAGGTTTCAGCCCCAGCATTTT
J gene: TRBJ2-5; V gene: TRBV7-9; CDR3 length: 14; clone size: NA; D gene: NA; CDR3 protein: CASSLSRNQETQYF; CDR3 DNA: TGTGCCAGCAGCTTGTCCAGGAACCAAGAGACCCAGTACTTC
J gene: TRBJ2-7; V gene: TRBV25-1; CDR3 length: 13; clone size: once; D gene: TRBD1; CDR3 protein: CATRRDRVSEQYF; CDR3 DNA: TGTGCCACCCGCCGGGACAGGGTGAGCGAGCAGTACTTC
J gene: TRBJ1-3; V gene: TRBV5-1; CDR3 length: 16; clone size: NA; D gene: TRBD1; CDR3 protein: CASSLGTGAPGNTIYF; CDR3 DNA: TGCGCCAGCAGCTTGGGGACAGGGGCCCCTGGAAACACCATATATTTT
J gene: TRBJ1-2; V gene: TRBV28; CDR3 length: 17; clone size: NA; D gene: TRBD1; CDR3 protein: CASSLLGRGRTNYGYTF; CDR3 DNA: TGTGCCAGCAGTTTATTGGGCAGGGGGCGTACTAACTATGGCTACACCTTC
J gene: TRBJ1-3; V gene: TRBV28; CDR3 length: 14; clone size: once; D gene: NA; CDR3 protein: CASVRTSSGNTIYF; CDR3 DNA: TGTGCCAGCGTTAGGACTTCCTCTGGAAACACCATATATTTT
J gene: TRBJ2-7; V gene: TRBV6-7; CDR3 length: 17; clone size: NA; D gene: TRBD2; CDR3 protein: CASSPPKGCGSDNEQYF; CDR3 DNA: TGTGCCAGCAGTCCCCCGAAAGGTTGCGGGAGCGACAACGAGCAGTACTTC
J gene: TRBJ1-6; V gene: TRBV6-5; CDR3 length: 13; clone size: NA; D gene: NA; CDR3 protein: CASSGKVGSPLHF; CDR3 DNA: TGTGCCAGCAGTGGAAAGGTGGGTTCACCCCTCCACTTT
J gene: TRBJ2-7; V gene: TRBV6-1; CDR3 length: 14; clone size: NA; D gene: NA; CDR3 protein: CASSPQGTRYEQYF; CDR3 DNA: TGTGCCAGCAGTCCCCAGGGTACCCGCTACGAGCAGTACTTC
J gene: TRBJ1-5; V gene: TRBV4-1; CDR3 length: 14; clone size: NA; D gene: TRBD1; CDR3 protein: CASSRQGANQPQHF; CDR3 DNA: TGCGCCAGCAGCCGTCAGGGGGCTAATCAGCCCCAGCATTTT
J gene: TRBJ2-2; V gene: TRBV18; CDR3 length: 16; clone size: NA; D gene: TRBD2; CDR3 protein: CASSPRLAGEAGELFF; CDR3 DNA: TGTGCCAGCTCACCCCGACTAGCGGGAGAGGCCGGGGAGCTGTTTTTT
J gene: TRBJ2-7; V gene: TRBV6-1; CDR3 length: 14; clone size: NA; D gene: NA; CDR3 protein: CASSGAEDSYEQYF; CDR3 DNA: TGTGCCAGCAGCGGGGCGGAGGACTCCTACGAGCAGTACTTC
J gene: TRBJ2-7; V gene: TRBV4-2; CDR3 length: 15; clone size: NA; D gene: TRBD2; CDR3 protein: CASSQVLSGTYEQYF; CDR3 DNA: TGTGCCAGCAGCCAAGTTCTAAGCGGGACCTACGAGCAGTACTTC
J gene: TRBJ2-2; V gene: TRBV18; CDR3 length: 15; clone size: NA; D gene: NA; CDR3 protein: CASSLGGLHTGELFF; CDR3 DNA: TGTGCCAGCTCCCTCGGCGGCTTACACACCGGGGAGCTGTTTTTT
J gene: TRBJ1-5; V gene: TRBV10-3; CDR3 length: 15; clone size: once; D gene: NA; CDR3 protein: CAISVDRLGHQPQHF; CDR3 DNA: TGTGCCATCAGTGTCGACAGACTGGGGCATCAGCCCCAGCATTTT
J gene: TRBJ2-7; V gene: TRBV28; CDR3 length: 15; clone size: NA; D gene: NA; CDR3 protein: CASSLSGVRTYEQYF; CDR3 DNA: TGTGCCAGCAGTTTGAGTGGGGTTCGGACCTACGAGCAGTACTTC
J gene: TRBJ1-2; V gene: TRBV5-1; CDR3 length: 22; clone size: NA; D gene: TRBD1; CDR3 protein: CASSGTPTQNLQGRLAGYGYTF; CDR3 DNA: TGCGCCAGCAGCGGTACTCCTACCCAAAACCTACAGGGGCGACTAGCGGGGTATGGCTACACCTTC
J gene: TRBJ2-7; V gene: TRBV30; CDR3 length: 11; clone size: NA; D gene: NA; CDR3 protein: CALGRTYEQYF; CDR3 DNA: TGTGCCCTGGGCAGGACCTACGAGCAGTACTTC
J gene: TRBJ2-3; V gene: TRBV5-1; CDR3 length: 16; clone size: NA; D gene: NA; CDR3 protein: CASSLLASVPGDTQYF; CDR3 DNA: TGCGCCAGCAGCTTACTAGCTAGCGTCCCGGGGGATACGCAGTATTTT
J gene: TRBJ2-7; V gene: TRBV10-3; CDR3 length: 18; clone size: NA; D gene: TRBD1; CDR3 protein: CAISPGQGALIEFYEQYF; CDR3 DNA: TGTGCCATCAGTCCGGGACAGGGGGCCCTAATAGAATTTTACGAGCAGTACTTC
J gene: TRBJ1-2; V gene: TRBV9; CDR3 length: 15; clone size: NA; D gene: TRBD1; CDR3 protein: CASSVDDRAFYGYTF; CDR3 DNA: TGTGCCAGCAGCGTGGACGACAGGGCCTTTTATGGCTACACCTTC
J gene: TRBJ2-2; V gene: TRBV11-3; CDR3 length: 15; clone size: NA; D gene: NA; CDR3 protein: CASSKEGVNTGELFF; CDR3 DNA: TGTGCCAGCAGCAAGGAGGGCGTAAACACCGGGGAGCTGTTTTTT
J gene: TRBJ2-7; V gene: TRBV6-6; CDR3 length: 16; clone size: NA; D gene: NA; CDR3 protein: CASSYSVDQHSYEQYF; CDR3 DNA: TGTGCCAGCAGTTATTCGGTGGACCAGCATTCCTACGAGCAGTACTTC
J gene: TRBJ2-1; V gene: TRBV5-1; CDR3 length: 18; clone size: NA; D gene: TRBD2; CDR3 protein: CASSQTPTSGRYYNEQFF; CDR3 DNA: TGCGCCAGCAGCCAAACTCCTACTAGCGGGAGGTACTACAATGAGCAGTTCTTC
J gene: TRBJ1-3; V gene: TRBV9; CDR3 length: 15; clone size: NA; D gene: NA; CDR3 protein: CASSVGGGVGNTIYF; CDR3 DNA: TGTGCCAGCAGCGTGGGAGGGGGTGTTGGAAACACCATATATTTT
J gene: TRBJ1-2; V gene: TRBV5-1; CDR3 length: 18; clone size: few; D gene: TRBD1; CDR3 protein: CASSLGDRGSHRHYGYTF; CDR3 DNA: TGCGCCAGCAGCTTGGGGGACAGGGGTTCCCACCGACACTATGGCTACACCTTC
J gene: TRBJ2-7; V gene: TRBV6-4; CDR3 length: 13; clone size: NA; D gene: NA; CDR3 protein: CASSDFGRCEQYF; CDR3 DNA: TGTGCCAGCAGTGACTTCGGAAGGTGCGAGCAGTACTTC
J gene: TRBJ2-1; V gene: TRBV19; CDR3 length: 18; clone size: NA; D gene: TRBD2; CDR3 protein: CASTRTSGSSISYNEQFF; CDR3 DNA: TGTGCCAGTACTAGGACTAGCGGGAGCTCCATCTCCTACAATGAGCAGTTCTTC
J gene: TRBJ1-1; V gene: TRBV27; CDR3 length: 15; clone size: NA; D gene: NA; CDR3 protein: CASRAQGSLGTEAFF; CDR3 DNA: TGTGCCAGCAGGGCCCAGGGTTCCTTAGGCACTGAAGCTTTCTTT
J gene: TRBJ1-3; V gene: TRBV28; CDR3 length: 17; clone size: NA; D gene: NA; CDR3 protein: CASSLPGLSLSGNTIYF; CDR3 DNA: TGTGCCAGCAGCTTGCCGGGCCTCAGCCTGTCTGGAAACACCATATATTTT
J gene: TRBJ1-4; V gene: TRBV28; CDR3 length: 17; clone size: NA; D gene: TRBD1; CDR3 protein: CASSSDRGLPLNEKLFF; CDR3 DNA: TGTGCCAGCAGCTCTGACAGGGGCCTGCCTCTTAATGAAAAACTGTTTTTT
J gene: TRBJ1-2; V gene: TRBV27; CDR3 length: 13; clone size: NA; D gene: TRBD1; CDR3 protein: CASSSDRVGGYTF; CDR3 DNA: TGTGCCAGCAGCTCCGACAGGGTGGGTGGCTACACCTTC
J gene: TRBJ1-3; V gene: TRBV6-5; CDR3 length: 14; clone size: NA; D gene: NA; CDR3 protein: CASRNRVSGNTIYF; CDR3 DNA: TGTGCCAGCAGAAACAGGGTGTCTGGAAACACCATATATTTT
J gene: TRBJ1-2; V gene: TRBV27; CDR3 length: 14; clone size: NA; D gene: NA; CDR3 protein: CASARGGIDYGYTF; CDR3 DNA: TGTGCCAGCGCCCGCGGAGGGATTGACTATGGCTACACCTTC
J gene: TRBJ2-7; V gene: TRBV10-3; CDR3 length: 15; clone size: NA; D gene: TRBD2; CDR3 protein: CAIRQTSGASYEQYF; CDR3 DNA: TGTGCCATCAGACAGACTAGCGGGGCTTCCTACGAGCAGTACTTC
J gene: TRBJ2-1; V gene: TRBV5-1; CDR3 length: 16; clone size: NA; D gene: TRBD2; CDR3 protein: CASSFVGLADRDEQFF; CDR3 DNA: TGCGCCAGCAGCTTCGTGGGACTAGCGGATCGGGATGAGCAGTTCTTC
J gene: TRBJ2-5; V gene: TRBV19; CDR3 length: 14; clone size: NA; D gene: TRBD2; CDR3 protein: CASSVAGGRETQYF; CDR3 DNA: TGTGCCAGTAGTGTCGCGGGAGGAAGAGAGACCCAGTACTTC
J gene: TRBJ1-3; V gene: TRBV5-1; CDR3 length: 15; clone size: NA; D gene: TRBD1; CDR3 protein: CASSLTGGLGNTIYF; CDR3 DNA: TGCGCCAGCAGCTTGACAGGGGGTTTGGGAAACACCATATATTTT
J gene: TRBJ2-3; V gene: TRBV11-2; CDR3 length: 11; clone size: NA; D gene: NA; CDR3 protein: CASSLGDTQYF; CDR3 DNA: TGTGCCAGCAGCTTAGGTGATACGCAGTATTTT
J gene: TRBJ2-7; V gene: TRBV2; CDR3 length: 15; clone size: NA; D gene: TRBD2; CDR3 protein: CASSEVGGLGYEQYF; CDR3 DNA: TGTGCCAGCAGTGAGGTGGGGGGGTTGGGCTACGAGCAGTACTTC
J gene: TRBJ2-1; V gene: TRBV7-3; CDR3 length: 13; clone size: NA; D gene: NA; CDR3 protein: CASSLTASNEQFF; CDR3 DNA: TGTGCCAGCAGCTTAACGGCTAGCAATGAGCAGTTCTTC
J gene: TRBJ1-3; V gene: TRBV4-2; CDR3 length: 18; clone size: NA; D gene: NA; CDR3 protein: CASSLTPLGASSGNTIYF; CDR3 DNA: TGTGCCAGCAGCCTAACCCCGTTGGGGGCTTCCTCTGGAAACACCATATATTTT
J gene: TRBJ2-1; V gene: TRBV5-1; CDR3 length: 16; clone size: NA; D gene: TRBD2; CDR3 protein: CASSLGTGGSYNEQFF; CDR3 DNA: TGCGCCAGCAGCTTGGGGACGGGAGGATCCTACAATGAGCAGTTCTTC
J gene: TRBJ1-1; V gene: TRBV9; CDR3 length: 14; clone size: NA; D gene: NA; CDR3 protein: CASSVEAVNTEAFF; CDR3 DNA: TGTGCCAGCAGCGTAGAGGCGGTGAACACTGAAGCTTTCTTT
J gene: TRBJ1-2; V gene: TRBV11-2; CDR3 length: 17; clone size: once; D gene: NA; CDR3 protein: CASSQPIRTGRREGYTF; CDR3 DNA: TGTGCCAGCAGCCAACCGATACGGACCGGTCGGAGGGAGGGCTACACCTTC
J gene: TRBJ2-7; V gene: TRBV28; CDR3 length: 14; clone size: NA; D gene: TRBD2; CDR3 protein: CASSFGTSGRKQYF; CDR3 DNA: TGTGCCAGCAGCTTCGGGACTAGCGGGAGAAAGCAGTACTTC
J gene: TRBJ2-7; V gene: TRBV21-1; CDR3 length: 16; clone size: NA; D gene: NA; CDR3 protein: CASSKGGWGTVYEQYF; CDR3 DNA: TGTGCCAGCAGCAAAGGTGGGTGGGGCACGGTCTACGAGCAGTACTTC
J gene: TRBJ1-2; V gene: TRBV7-8; CDR3 length: 14; clone size: NA; D gene: NA; CDR3 protein: CASSRPARNYGYTF; CDR3 DNA: TGTGCCAGCAGCAGGCCGGCGCGGAACTATGGCTACACCTTC
J gene: TRBJ1-2; V gene: TRBV20-1; CDR3 length: 11; clone size: NA; D gene: NA; CDR3 protein: CSGWVLYGYTF; CDR3 DNA: TGCAGTGGGTGGGTACTCTATGGCTACACCTTC
J gene: TRBJ1-1; V gene: TRBV28; CDR3 length: 14; clone size: NA; D gene: TRBD1; CDR3 protein: CASRGTGIKHEAFF; CDR3 DNA: TGTGCCAGCAGGGGGACAGGAATTAAGCATGAAGCTTTCTTT
J gene: TRBJ1-5; V gene: TRBV25-1; CDR3 length: 14; clone size: NA; D gene: NA; CDR3 protein: CASSESRGNQPQHF; CDR3 DNA: TGTGCCAGCAGTGAGTCACGAGGCAATCAGCCCCAGCATTTT
J gene: TRBJ2-6; V gene: TRBV10-3; CDR3 length: 16; clone size: NA; D gene: NA; CDR3 protein: CAISAQVGVGANVLTF; CDR3 DNA: TGTGCCATCAGTGCGCAGGTTGGGGTGGGGGCCAACGTCCTGACTTTC
J gene: TRBJ2-3; V gene: TRBV6-6; CDR3 length: 15; clone size: NA; D gene: TRBD1; CDR3 protein: CASSYPGQGLDTQYF; CDR3 DNA: TGTGCCAGCAGTTACCCTGGACAGGGCCTAGATACGCAGTATTTT
J gene: TRBJ2-2; V gene: TRBV7-2; CDR3 length: 17; clone size: NA; D gene: TRBD2; CDR3 protein: CASSLNGAGVDTGELFF; CDR3 DNA: TGTGCCAGCAGCCTAAATGGGGCGGGAGTCGACACCGGGGAGCTGTTTTTT
J gene: TRBJ2-2; V gene: TRBV5-1; CDR3 length: 13; clone size: NA; D gene: NA; CDR3 protein: CASSLVVSGELFF; CDR3 DNA: TGCGCCAGCAGCTTGGTTGTGTCCGGGGAGCTGTTTTTT
J gene: TRBJ2-1; V gene: TRBV5-5; CDR3 length: 12; clone size: NA; D gene: NA; CDR3 protein: CASSGALGEQFF; CDR3 DNA: TGTGCCAGCAGCGGGGCCCTTGGTGAGCAGTTCTTC
J gene: TRBJ2-2; V gene: TRBV7-9; CDR3 length: 14; clone size: NA; D gene: NA; CDR3 protein: CASPGRGMAGELFF; CDR3 DNA: TGTGCCAGCCCGGGTCGGGGAATGGCCGGGGAGCTGTTTTTT